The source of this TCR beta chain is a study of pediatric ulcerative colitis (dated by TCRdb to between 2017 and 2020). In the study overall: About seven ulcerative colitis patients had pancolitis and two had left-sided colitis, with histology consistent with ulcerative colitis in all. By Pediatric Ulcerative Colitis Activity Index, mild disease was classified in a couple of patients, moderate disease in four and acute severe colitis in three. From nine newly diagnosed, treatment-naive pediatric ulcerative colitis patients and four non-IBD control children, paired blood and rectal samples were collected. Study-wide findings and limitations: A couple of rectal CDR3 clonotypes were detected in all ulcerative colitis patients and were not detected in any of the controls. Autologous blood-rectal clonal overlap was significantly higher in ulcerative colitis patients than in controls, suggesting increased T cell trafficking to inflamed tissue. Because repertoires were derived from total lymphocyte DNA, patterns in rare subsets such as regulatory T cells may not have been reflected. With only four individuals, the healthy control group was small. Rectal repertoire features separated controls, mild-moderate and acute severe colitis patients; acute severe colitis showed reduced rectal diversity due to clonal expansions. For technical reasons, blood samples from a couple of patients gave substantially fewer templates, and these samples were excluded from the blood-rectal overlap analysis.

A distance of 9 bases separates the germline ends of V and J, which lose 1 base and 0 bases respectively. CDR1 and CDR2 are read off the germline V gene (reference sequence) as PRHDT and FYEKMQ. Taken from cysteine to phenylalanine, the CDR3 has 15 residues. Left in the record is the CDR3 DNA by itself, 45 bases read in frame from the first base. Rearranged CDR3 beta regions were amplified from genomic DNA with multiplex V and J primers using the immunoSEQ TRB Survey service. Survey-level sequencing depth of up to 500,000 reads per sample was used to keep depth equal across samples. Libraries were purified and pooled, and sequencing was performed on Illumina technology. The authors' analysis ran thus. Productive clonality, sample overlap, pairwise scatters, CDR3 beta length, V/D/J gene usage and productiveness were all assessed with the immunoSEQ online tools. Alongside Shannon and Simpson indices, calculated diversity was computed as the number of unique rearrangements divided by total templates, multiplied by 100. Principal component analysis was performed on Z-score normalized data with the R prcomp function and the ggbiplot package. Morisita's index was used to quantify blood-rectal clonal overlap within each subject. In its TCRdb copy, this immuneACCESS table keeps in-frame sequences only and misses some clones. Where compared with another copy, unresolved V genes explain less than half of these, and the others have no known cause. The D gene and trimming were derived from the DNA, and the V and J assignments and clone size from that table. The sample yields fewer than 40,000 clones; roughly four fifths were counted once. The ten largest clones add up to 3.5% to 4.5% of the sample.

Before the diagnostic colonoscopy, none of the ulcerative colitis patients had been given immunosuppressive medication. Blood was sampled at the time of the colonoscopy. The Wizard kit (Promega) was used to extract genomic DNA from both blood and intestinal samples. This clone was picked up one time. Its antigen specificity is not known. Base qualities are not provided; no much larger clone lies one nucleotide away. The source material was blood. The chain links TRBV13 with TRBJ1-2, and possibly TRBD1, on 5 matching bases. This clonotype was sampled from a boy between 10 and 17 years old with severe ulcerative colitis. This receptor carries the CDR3 CASSLEGLANYGYTF. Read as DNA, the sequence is TGTGCCAGCAGCTTAGAGGGGTTAGCTAACTATGGCTACACCTTC.